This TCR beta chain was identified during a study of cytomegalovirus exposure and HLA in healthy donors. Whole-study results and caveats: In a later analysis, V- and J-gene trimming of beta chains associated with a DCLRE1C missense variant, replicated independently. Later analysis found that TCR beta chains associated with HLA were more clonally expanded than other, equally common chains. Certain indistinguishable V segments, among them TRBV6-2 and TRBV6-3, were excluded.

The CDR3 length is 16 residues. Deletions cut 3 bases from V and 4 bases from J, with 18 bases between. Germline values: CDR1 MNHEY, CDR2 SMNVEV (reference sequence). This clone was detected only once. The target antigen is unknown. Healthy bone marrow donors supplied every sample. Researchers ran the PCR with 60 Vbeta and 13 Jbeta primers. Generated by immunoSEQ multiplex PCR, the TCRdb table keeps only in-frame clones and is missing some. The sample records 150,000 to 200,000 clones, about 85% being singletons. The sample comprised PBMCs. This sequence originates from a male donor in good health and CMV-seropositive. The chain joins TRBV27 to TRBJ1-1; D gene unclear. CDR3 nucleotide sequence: TGTGCCAGCAGTTTCCCGCGAGGAGGTATGGGCACTGAAGCTTTCTTT. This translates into CASSFPRGGMGTEAFF.